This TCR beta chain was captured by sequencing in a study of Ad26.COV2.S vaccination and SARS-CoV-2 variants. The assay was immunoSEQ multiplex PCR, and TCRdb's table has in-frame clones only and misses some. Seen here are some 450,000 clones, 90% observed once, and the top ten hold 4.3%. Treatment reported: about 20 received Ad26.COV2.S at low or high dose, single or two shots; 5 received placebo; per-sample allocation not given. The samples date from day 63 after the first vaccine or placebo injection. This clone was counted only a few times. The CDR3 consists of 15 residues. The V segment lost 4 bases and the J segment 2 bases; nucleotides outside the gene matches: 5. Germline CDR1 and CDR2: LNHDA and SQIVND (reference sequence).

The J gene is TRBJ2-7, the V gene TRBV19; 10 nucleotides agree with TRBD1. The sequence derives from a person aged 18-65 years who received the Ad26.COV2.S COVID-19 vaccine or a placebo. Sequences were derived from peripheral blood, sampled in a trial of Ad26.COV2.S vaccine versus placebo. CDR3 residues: CASSNPGQGAYEQYF. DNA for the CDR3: TGTGCCAGTAGTAATCCAGGACAGGGGGCCTACGAGCAGTACTTC.